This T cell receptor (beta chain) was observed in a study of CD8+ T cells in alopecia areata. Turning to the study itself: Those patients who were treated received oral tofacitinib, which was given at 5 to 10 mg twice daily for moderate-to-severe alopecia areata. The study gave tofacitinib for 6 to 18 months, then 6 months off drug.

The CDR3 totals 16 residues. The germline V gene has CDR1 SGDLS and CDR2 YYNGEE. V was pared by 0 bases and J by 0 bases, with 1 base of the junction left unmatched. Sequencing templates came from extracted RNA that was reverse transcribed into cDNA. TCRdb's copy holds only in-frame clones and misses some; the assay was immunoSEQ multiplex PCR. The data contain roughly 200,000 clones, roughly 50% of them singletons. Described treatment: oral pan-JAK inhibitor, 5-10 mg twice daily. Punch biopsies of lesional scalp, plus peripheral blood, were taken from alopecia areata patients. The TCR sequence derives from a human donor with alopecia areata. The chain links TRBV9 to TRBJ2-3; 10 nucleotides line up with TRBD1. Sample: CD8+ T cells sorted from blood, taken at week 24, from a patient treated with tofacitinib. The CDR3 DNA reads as TGTGCCAGCAGCGTAGAGACAGGGGGCAGCACAGATACGCAGTATTTT. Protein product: CASSVETGGSTDTQYF.